A single T cell receptor beta chain is shown here with its context. It lacks a known antigen. It has no much larger one-base neighbor in the sample; base qualities were not kept. These data are taken from a study of blood T cell repertoires in COVID-19 (dated by TCRdb to 2018 to 2021). A note on the overall study: Samples from collaborators originated in the United States, Italy and Spain and spanned both the acute and convalescent phases of COVID-19. The samples were drawn from two sources: the first 160 participants of the ongoing ImmuneRACE study, and 1,254 subjects contributed by 6 global collaborators. The dataset comprised deeply sampled blood TCRbeta repertoires from subjects exposed to, actively infected with, or recovered from COVID-19. The material from the prospective study consisted of cDNA or gDNA derived from T cells, B-cell-depleted T cells, or PBMCs. The sample metadata nearly always contained a de-identified subject ID, COVID-19 status, age in years and sex. The repertoires were released in a freely available public database meant as a resource for research on the immune response to SARS-CoV-2. Where HLA class I and class II types were available, the types were taken from metadata supplied by the sample provider, not from assay-based typing. The study at large found these results: How much clinical and demographic metadata was included differed by source and by participant, and the metadata was provided uncurated.

The CDR3 holds 14 amino acids from the cysteine to the phenylalanine. Only CDR3 DNA remains: 42 bases, in frame from the first base. V is reduced by 3 bases and J by 7 bases, leaving a spacing of 15 bases between them. CDR1 and CDR2, per the germline V gene, are SNHLY and FYNNEI. TCRbeta CDR3 regions were amplified from genomic DNA using the immunoSEQ Assay, a bias-controlled multiplex PCR. The source study handled its data this way. Within the assay, amplification of reference gene primers was used to estimate how many nucleated cells each sample contained. Sequence reads were collapsed and filtered to measure the absolute abundance of every unique TCRbeta CDR3 rearrangement. For each sample, productive Simpson clonality was calculated by taking the square root of Simpson's diversity index across productive rearrangements. The immuneACCESS repertoire file appears here via TCRdb, limited to in-frame rearrangements. These files lack a portion of the clones; in checked studies, under half of the deficit traces to unresolved V genes, and the cause of the others is not known. Clonal size and the V and J genes are those of that table, whereas D and trimming came from the DNA. The sample has 110,000 to 150,000 clones on record, over 75% of them singletons. The ten largest clones capture approximately 3% of the sample.

Each collaborating institution followed its own protocols to collect whole blood in K2EDTA tubes. For TCRbeta analysis, collaborators shipped samples in one of three forms: frozen whole blood, isolated PBMCs, or DNA extracted from either of those sample types. Rearrangement joined TRBV2 to TRBJ2-5, and possibly TRBD1, on 5 matching bases. The sequence was obtained from a woman aged 55-70 years with active COVID-19. Sequencing was carried out using peripheral blood. The nucleotide sequence reads as follows: TGTGCCAGCAGTGAGCACGGGCCGCAGGGGACCCAGTACTTC. It translates to CASSEHGPQGTQYF.